The 19 T cell receptor beta chains below come from one sample, sequenced in a study of shared clonotypes between healthy human individuals. Only in-frame clones appear in the TCRdb table, and some are missing; sequencing was by immunoSEQ multiplex PCR. The data show 150,000 to 200,000 clones, 65% to 70% seen once. Sequenced: memory CD4+ T cells sorted from blood. Subset reported: CD45RA-negative fraction. The receptor source for this set is a man aged 30 to 39 in good health.

This chain uses TRBV10-2 with TRBJ2-3; D not resolved. Trimming cost V 6 bases and J 6 bases, with 13 bases left between them. The CDR3 is 13 residues long. Germline V gene sequence: CDR1 WSHSY, CDR2 SAAADI. CDR3: CASRGLGVDTQYF. The DNA of the CDR3 is TGCGCCAGCAGGGGCTTAGGAGTCGATACGCAGTATTTT.

This clone was counted a few times. The chain uses TRBV19 and TRBJ1-5; possible D gene TRBD1, 6 bases. The length of the CDR3 is 14 residues. Germline-derived CDR1 and CDR2 are LNHDA and SQIVND (reference sequence). Trimming took 3 bases from V and 9 from J, leaving 15 bases between them. The CDR3 sequence: CASSIRGSILPQHF. CDR3 sequence (DNA): TGTGCCAGTAGTATCAGGGGTTCAATCTTGCCCCAGCATTTT.

Concerning this clone itself: In the same sample, other DNA sequences code for this CDR3. DNA for the CDR3: TGTGCCAGCAGCTTAGGGAGCCAAGAGACCCAGTACTTC. Amino acids: CASSLGSQETQYF. This sequence joins TRBV7-2 and TRBJ2-5; unclear D gene. Trimming stripped 1 base from V and 1 base from J, with 4 bases between. Germline V lookup: CDR1 SGHTA, CDR2 FQGNSA. The CDR3 is made up of 13 amino acids.

This sequence joins TRBV19 and TRBJ2-7, with D perhaps TRBD2 (6 bases). V was shortened by 2 bases and J by 2 bases, with 13 bases between the two germline ends. The CDR3 consists of 15 residues. From germline, CDR1 is LNHDA and CDR2 SQIVND (reference sequence). CDR3 sequence reads: CASSIHRDLPYEQYF. The CDR3 DNA sequence: TGTGCCAGTAGTATACACCGGGACTTACCCTACGAGCAGTACTTC.

This clone showed up just a few times. The CDR3 DNA sequence: TGTGCCAGCAAATGGGCGCAGGGTCCTAACTATGGCTACACCTTC. Protein: CASKWAQGPNYGYTF. The gene calls are TRBV2 and TRBJ1-2; weak D call: TRBD1 (5 bases). V lost 7 bases, J lost 0 bases, and 15 bases lay in between. In germline, CDR1 is SNHLY, CDR2 FYNNEI. There are 15 residues in the CDR3.

The gene calls are TRBV19 and TRBJ1-5; D is unresolved. Trimming stripped 8 bases from V and 4 bases from J, with 18 bases between. The germline gives CDR1 LNHDA, CDR2 SQIVND (reference sequence). The CDR3 has 15 residues. For the CDR3, the DNA is TGTGCCAGTCAGGAAGGGCCAGTTAAGAATCAGCCCCAGCATTTT. Encoded protein: CASQEGPVKNQPQHF. The whole variable domain, filled in from reference TRBV19 and TRBJ1-5, reads DGGITQSPKYLFRKEGQNVTLSCEQNLNHDAMYWYRQDPGQGLRLIYYSQIVNDFQKGDIAEGYSVSREKKESFPLTVTSAQKNPTAFYLCASQEGPVKNQPQHFGDGTRLSIL.

CDR3 loop: CASSWDRAGANVLTF. The CDR3 DNA follows: TGTGCCAGCAGCTGGGACAGGGCCGGGGCCAACGTCCTGACTTTC. The genes are TRBV11-2 and TRBJ2-6; the match to TRBD1 covers 9 bases. J was trimmed by 4 bases and V by 4 bases; bases with no gene match: 2. CDR1 is SGHAT, CDR2 FQNNGV, per germline. CDR3 length: 15 amino acids. The entire variable domain, with the rest obtained from reference TRBV11-2 and TRBJ2-6, is as follows: EAGVAQSPRYKIIEKRQSVAFWCNPISGHATLYWYQQILGQGPKLLIQFQNNGVVDDSQLPKDRFSAERLKGVDSTLKIQPAKLEDSAVYLCASSWDRAGANVLTFGAGSRLTVL.

This chain connects TRBV7-7 to TRBJ2-1; D possibly corresponds to TRBD1 (5 bases). Deletions cut 5 bases from V and 4 bases from J, with 12 bases between. There are 14 residues in the CDR3. Germline CDR1 is SSHAT and CDR2 is FNYEAQ (reference sequence). The CDR3 DNA sequence: TGTGCCAGCAGCCAATTACAGGATTACAATGAGCAGTTCTTC. It is translated as CASSQLQDYNEQFF.

The V gene is TRBV29-1, the J gene TRBJ1-1, with 7 bases matching TRBD1. The CDR3 totals 12 residues. Looked up from germline, CDR1 is SQVTM and CDR2 is ANQGSEA. The J segment lost 6 bases and the V segment lost 7 bases, leaving 8 bases of the junction unmatched. This CDR3 reads CSARDSGAEAFF. In DNA, the CDR3 is TGCAGCGCCCGGGACAGCGGTGCTGAAGCTTTCTTT.

Comments on this clone: Germline and junction disagree at one end, which may indicate a read error. V and J are TRBV7-7 and TRBJ1-1; no definite D call. This CDR3 comprises 13 residues. In germline, CDR1 is SSHAT, CDR2 FNYEAQ (reference sequence). The CDR3 here is CASSLEMNTEAFF. The CDR3 coding sequence is TGTGCTAGCAGCCTAGAGATGAACACTGAAGCTTTCTTT.

CDR3 bases: TGTGCCAGCAGCTCCCGAGGGGGCGCGAACACCGGGGAGCTGTTTTTT. Amino acid sequence: CASSSRGGANTGELFF. The gene calls are TRBV5-4 and TRBJ2-2, with 7 bases identical to TRBD1. The CDR3 runs to 16 residues. Germline V gene sequence: CDR1 SGHNT, CDR2 YYREEE (reference sequence). Losses at the gene ends were 3 bases for V and 0 bases for J; bases not matched to a gene: 5.

In this sample, this clone turned up once. The genes are TRBV19 and TRBJ1-5, with 8 bases fitting TRBD1. V lost 5 bases, J lost 7 bases, and 7 bases stayed unmatched. The CDR3 totals 14 residues. Germline assignment: CDR1 LNHDA and CDR2 SQIVND (reference sequence). Written as DNA, the CDR3 is TGTGCCAGTAGTGCTCACAGGGGGGAGCAGCCCCAGCATTTT. Its protein is CASSAHRGEQPQHF.

V is TRBV9 and J is TRBJ2-3; possibly TRBD1 or TRBD2 for D (5 bases each). This CDR3 spans 17 amino acids. Between the trimmed V and J ends, which lost 0 bases and 6 bases, there was a span of 20 bases. Germline values: CDR1 SGDLS, CDR2 YYNGEE. The CDR3 DNA follows: TGTGCCAGCAGCGTAGTTGGGACCAATATCCGGTCTGATACGCAGTATTTT. It translates to CASSVVGTNIRSDTQYF.

V and J are TRBV7-8 and TRBJ2-5; the D call may be TRBD1 or TRBD2 (6 bases each). The germline V gene has CDR1 SGHVS and CDR2 FQNEAQ. The CDR3 consists of 16 residues. V dropped 5 bases and J dropped 1 base, with 17 bases sitting between them. The CDR3 DNA sequence: TGTGCCAGCAGCCCTAACGCGGGACAATTCCAAGAGACCCAGTACTTC. It yields the protein CASSPNAGQFQETQYF.

V usage is TRBV6-6 and J usage is TRBJ2-6, with D uncertain. Per germline, CDR1 MNHNY and CDR2 SVGAGI (reference sequence). The CDR3 is made up of 12 amino acids. With 6 bases removed from V and 2 bases from J, the gap between germline ends came to 2 bases. The CDR3 DNA is TGTGCCAGCAGGGCTGGGGCCAACGTCCTGACTTTC. This gives the protein CASRAGANVLTF.

This clone has ten or more counts. This sequence joins TRBV7-2 and TRBJ2-5; D is perhaps TRBD2 (5 bases). The germline gives CDR1 SGHTA, CDR2 FQGNSA. V lost 1 base and J 7 bases, leaving 16 bases between the germline ends. The CDR3 is 15 residues long. DNA for the CDR3: TGTGCCAGCAGCTTAGGGGCGGGCGGTGGGCCGACCCAGTACTTC. Protein sequence: CASSLGAGGGPTQYF.

This chain connects TRBV5-4 to TRBJ2-3; TRBD1 might be the D (5 bases). The CDR3 has 14 amino acids. The germline V gene has CDR1 SGHNT and CDR2 YYREEE (reference sequence). V was clipped by 2 bases and J by 0 bases, with 7 bases between them. CDR3 amino acids: CASSLDSSTDTQYF. The CDR3, as DNA: TGTGCCAGCAGCTTAGACAGTAGCACAGATACGCAGTATTTT.

This clone was detected only a few times. J is TRBJ2-2 and V is TRBV13; D is unclear. This CDR3 is 15 amino acids long. Trimming stripped 0 bases from V and 1 base from J, with 6 bases between. Germline values: CDR1 PRHDT, CDR2 FYEKMQ (reference sequence). The DNA for the CDR3 is TGTGCCAGCAGCTTAGGAAGGGTGAACACCGGGGAGCTGTTTTTT. Translation: CASSLGRVNTGELFF.

This clone is a singleton in its sample. CDR3 nucleotide sequence: TGCGCCAGCAGTCTTCAAAGGGATAGCGGTTCCCTGGGGGGCGAGCAGTACTTC. It encodes CASSLQRDSGSLGGEQYF. V is TRBV5-1 and J is TRBJ2-7, with D possibly TRBD2 on 6 matching bases. V was pared by 5 bases and J by 6 bases, with 30 bases between. Germline V gives CDR1 SGHRS, CDR2 YFSETQ. The CDR3 runs to 18 residues.